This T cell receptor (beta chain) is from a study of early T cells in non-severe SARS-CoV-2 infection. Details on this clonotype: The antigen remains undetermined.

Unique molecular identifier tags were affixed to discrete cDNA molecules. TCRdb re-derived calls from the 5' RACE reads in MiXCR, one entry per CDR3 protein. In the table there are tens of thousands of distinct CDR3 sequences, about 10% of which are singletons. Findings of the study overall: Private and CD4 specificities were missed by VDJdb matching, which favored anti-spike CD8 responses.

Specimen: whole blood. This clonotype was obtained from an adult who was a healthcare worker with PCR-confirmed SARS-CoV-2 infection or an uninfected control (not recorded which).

The DNA for the CDR3 is TGTGCCAGCAACCCGCTCGCAGGGTTGAGCAATCAGCCCCAGCATTTT. Protein: CASNPLAGLSNQPQHF. This chain links TRBV6-2 or TRBV6-3 with TRBJ1-5, with a possible D match to TRBD1 (5 bases). The CDR3 covers 16 residues. Trimming removed 7 bases from V and 1 base from J, with 17 bases in between. Germline V gene data show CDR1 as MNHEY and CDR2 as SVGEGT.